This T cell receptor beta chain originates from a study of identical twins. TCRdb redid the calling of the 5' RACE reads with MiXCR, one entry per CDR3 protein. Of some 600,000 distinct CDR3 sequences in the sample, less than 9% were seen once. Study observations and caveats: Zero-insertion analyses could be partly confounded by invariant MAIT and iNKT cells. With abundant cord blood beta clonotypes, insertions were fewer; memory repertoires showed no such pattern.

Germline assignment: CDR1 SGHRS and CDR2 YFSETQ. Trimming cost V 7 bases and J 6 bases, with 11 bases left between them. CDR3 length: 12 residues. This clonotype was recorded a few times. Its antigen remains unknown. The same data also went into a second study, on yellow fever vaccine responses in identical twins. That report adds: Vaccine T cell responses of twins reportedly seemed partly convergent and partly personalized.

The rearrangement joins TRBV5-1 to TRBJ2-1; D is undetermined. The sample comprised PBMCs. The source is a woman in her late teens or twenties in good health. The CDR3 DNA is TGCGCCAGCGGGGTAAGGTTCAATGAGCAGTTCTTC. This encodes CASGVRFNEQFF. The full variable domain, its missing parts supplied by reference TRBV5-1 and TRBJ2-1, is KAGVTQTPRYLIKTRGQQVTLSCSPISGHRSVSWYQQTPGQGLQFLFEYFSETQRNKGNFPGRFSGRQFSNSRSEMNVSTLELGDSALYLCASGVRFNEQFFGPGTRLTVL.